This TCR beta chain stems from a study of blood T cell repertoires in COVID-19. On the study more broadly: PBMCs, B-cell-depleted T cells, or T cells provided the cDNA or gDNA that made up the material.

Original processing notes: Reference gene primer amplification gave nucleated cell count estimates. Repertoires were generated with immunoSEQ multiplex PCR, while TCRdb's copy carries only in-frame clones and drops some. V and J calls and clone size are those listed in that table; D and trimming were worked out from the DNA. This repertoire shows about 240,000 clones, roughly 83% found once; its top ten account for roughly 9.6%. Trimming took off 4 bases at V and 4 bases at J, with 14 bases between the two ends. The CDR3 is 15 residues long. Germline V CDR1 and CDR2: SGHTA, FQGTGA. Sequenced material: peripheral blood. The TCR originated in a woman at least 80 years old with acute or convalescent COVID-19. V is TRBV7-3 and J is TRBJ2-1; a possible D gene is TRBD2 (5 bases). CDR3 residues: CASSSIARAYNEQFF. The DNA for the CDR3 is TGTGCCAGCAGCTCCATAGCGAGGGCTTACAATGAGCAGTTCTTC.